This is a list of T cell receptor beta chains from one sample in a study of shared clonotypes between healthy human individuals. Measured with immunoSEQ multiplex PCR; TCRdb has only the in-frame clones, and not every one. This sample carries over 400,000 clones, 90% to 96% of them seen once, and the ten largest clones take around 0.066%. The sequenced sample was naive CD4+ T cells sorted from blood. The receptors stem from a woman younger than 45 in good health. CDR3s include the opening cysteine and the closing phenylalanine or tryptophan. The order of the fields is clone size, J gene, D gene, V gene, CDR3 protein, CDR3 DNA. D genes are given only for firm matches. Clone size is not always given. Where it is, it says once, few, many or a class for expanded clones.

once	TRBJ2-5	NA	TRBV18	CASSPQDSATQYF	TGTGCCAGCTCACCACAGGACTCCGCGACCCAGTACTTC
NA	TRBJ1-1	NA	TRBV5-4	CASSFGGGTEAFF	TGTGCCAGCAGCTTTGGGGGGGGCACTGAAGCTTTCTTT
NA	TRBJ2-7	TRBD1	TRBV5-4	CASSSFDRGYSYEQYF	TGTGCCAGCAGCTCCTTTGACAGGGGTTATTCCTACGAGCAGTACTTC
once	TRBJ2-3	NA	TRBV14	CASSQDWGGADTQYF	TGTGCCAGCAGCCAAGATTGGGGAGGAGCAGATACGCAGTATTTT
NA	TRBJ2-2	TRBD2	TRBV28	CATGLGNTGELFF	TGTGCCACGGGACTAGGTAACACCGGGGAGCTGTTTTTT
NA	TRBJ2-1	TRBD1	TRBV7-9	CASSLVRGRIINEQFF	TGTGCCAGCAGCTTAGTAAGGGGGCGCATCATAAATGAGCAGTTCTTC
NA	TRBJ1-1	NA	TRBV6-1	CASSSDMNTEAFF	TGTGCCAGCAGTTCGGACATGAACACTGAAGCTTTCTTT
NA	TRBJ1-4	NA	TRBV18	CASSQQGSEEKLFF	TGTGCCAGCTCGCAACAGGGATCTGAGGAAAAACTGTTTTTT
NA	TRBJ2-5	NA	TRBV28	CASSFQGQRTQYF	TGTGCCAGCAGTTTTCAGGGGCAGAGGACCCAGTACTTC
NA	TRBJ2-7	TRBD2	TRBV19	CASSKGLAGYEQYF	TGTGCCAGTAGTAAGGGACTAGCGGGCTACGAGCAGTACTTC
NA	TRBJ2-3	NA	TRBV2	CASSVTGTSTDTQYF	TGTGCCAGCAGTGTGACTGGCACTAGCACAGATACGCAGTATTTT
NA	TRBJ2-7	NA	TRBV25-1	CASLGADSDEQYF	TGTGCCAGCCTTGGGGCCGATAGCGACGAGCAGTACTTC
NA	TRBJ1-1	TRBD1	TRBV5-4	CASSLVTGKLVF	TGTGCCAGCAGCCTGGTGACAGGGAAGTTAGTCTTT
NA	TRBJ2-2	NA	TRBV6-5	CASRADRTTGELFF	TGTGCCAGCAGGGCTGACAGGACCACCGGGGAGCTGTTTTTT
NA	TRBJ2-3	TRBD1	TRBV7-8	CASSSSPETGVDADTQYF	TGTGCCAGCAGCTCCTCCCCCGAGACAGGGGTGGACGCAGATACGCAGTATTTT
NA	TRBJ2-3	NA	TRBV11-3	CASSFGTSRDTQYF	TGTGCCAGCAGCTTCGGTACTAGCCGAGATACGCAGTATTTT
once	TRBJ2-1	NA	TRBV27	CASRWTVNNEQFF	TGTGCCAGCAGGTGGACAGTAAACAATGAGCAGTTCTTC
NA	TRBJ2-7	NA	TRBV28	CASSLTLAWRYEQYF	TGTGCCAGCAGTTTAACCCTAGCGTGGAGGTACGAGCAGTACTTC
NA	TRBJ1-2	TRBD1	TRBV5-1	CASSSLTGTGYDGYTF	TGCGCCAGCAGCTCGTTGACCGGGACAGGGTATGATGGCTACACCTTC
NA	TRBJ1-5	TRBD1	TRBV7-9	CASSWGQGENQPQHF	TGTGCCAGCAGCTGGGGACAGGGAGAAAATCAGCCCCAGCATTTT
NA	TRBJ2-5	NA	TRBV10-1	CASSRNTEETQYF	TGCGCCAGCAGTAGGAACACGGAAGAGACCCAGTACTTC
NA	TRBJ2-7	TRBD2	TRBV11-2	CASSLGASSAGGEQYF	TGTGCCAGCAGCTTAGGGGCTTCTAGCGCGGGAGGTGAGCAGTACTTC
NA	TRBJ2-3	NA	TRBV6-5	CASSYGASSDTQYF	TGTGCCAGCAGTTACGGGGCTTCCTCAGATACGCAGTATTTT
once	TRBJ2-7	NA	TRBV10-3	CAISEAARNYEQYF	TGTGCCATCAGTGAGGCGGCTAGGAACTACGAGCAGTACTTC
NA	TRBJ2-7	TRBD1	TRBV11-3	CASSLDRAHEQYF	TGTGCCAGCAGCTTGGACAGGGCCCACGAGCAGTACTTC
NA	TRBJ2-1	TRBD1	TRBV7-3	CASSLTGLTGGENEQFF	TGTGCCAGCAGCTTAACGGGACTGACAGGGGGCGAGAATGAGCAGTTCTTC
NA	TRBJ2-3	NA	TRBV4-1	CASSQRPGPQSTDTQYF	TGCGCCAGCAGCCAACGACCCGGGCCGCAGAGCACAGATACGCAGTATTTT
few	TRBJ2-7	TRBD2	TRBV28	CASSLPTSGSHEQYF	TGTGCCAGCAGTTTACCGACTAGCGGGAGCCACGAGCAGTACTTC
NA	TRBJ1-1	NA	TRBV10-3	CASNDIDTEAFF	TGTGCCTCGAACGACATCGACACTGAAGCTTTCTTT
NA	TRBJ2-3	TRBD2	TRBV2	CASSVLREGPDTQYF	TGTGCCAGCAGTGTTCTGCGGGAGGGCCCCGATACGCAGTATTTT
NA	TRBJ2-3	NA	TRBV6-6	CASTPLVTPSTDTQYF	TGTGCCAGCACCCCGTTGGTCACTCCGAGCACAGATACGCAGTATTTT
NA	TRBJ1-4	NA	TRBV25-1	CASSGANEKLFF	TGTGCCAGCAGTGGCGCCAATGAAAAACTGTTTTTT
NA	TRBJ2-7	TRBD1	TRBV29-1	CSAMTGLAYEQYF	TGCAGCGCCATGACAGGGCTTGCCTACGAGCAGTACTTC
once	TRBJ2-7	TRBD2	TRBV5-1	CASSLGGTSGSYEQYF	TGCGCCAGCAGCTTGGGGGGGACTAGCGGTTCCTACGAGCAGTACTTC
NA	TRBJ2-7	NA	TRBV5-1	CASSLEWGRERIEQYF	TGCGCCAGCAGCTTGGAATGGGGGCGGGAGAGGATCGAGCAGTACTTC
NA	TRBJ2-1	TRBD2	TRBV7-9	CASSQGGLTIEQFF	TGTGCCAGCAGCCAGGGAGGGTTGACTATTGAGCAGTTCTTC
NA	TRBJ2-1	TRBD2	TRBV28	CASIKAGDLAGVDNEQFF	TGTGCCAGCATTAAGGCAGGGGATCTAGCGGGAGTAGACAATGAGCAGTTCTTC
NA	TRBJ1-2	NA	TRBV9	CASSATGRINYGYTF	TGTGCCAGCAGCGCAACGGGACGGATAAACTATGGCTACACCTTC
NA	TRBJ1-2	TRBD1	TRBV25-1	CASSVTGDRGYTF	TGTGCCAGCAGTGTGACAGGGGACCGTGGCTACACCTTC
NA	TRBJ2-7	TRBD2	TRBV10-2	CASRGGSPYEQYF	TGCGCCAGCAGAGGCGGGAGCCCCTACGAGCAGTACTTC
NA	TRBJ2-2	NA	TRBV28	CASRRSGSGELFF	TGTGCCAGCAGACGATCAGGGTCCGGGGAGCTGTTTTTT
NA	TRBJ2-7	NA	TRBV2	CASSVPGVVSYEQYF	TGTGCCAGCAGTGTCCCCGGAGTAGTATCCTACGAGCAGTACTTC
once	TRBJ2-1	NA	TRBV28	CASSGGPTSYNEQFF	TGTGCCAGCAGTGGCGGCCCCACCTCCTACAATGAGCAGTTCTTC
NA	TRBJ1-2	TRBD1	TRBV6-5	CASSPDRIYGYTF	TGTGCCAGCAGTCCGGACAGGATCTATGGCTACACCTTC
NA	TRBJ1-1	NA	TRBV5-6	CASSVTMNTEAFF	TGTGCCAGCAGCGTTACCATGAACACTGAAGCTTTCTTT
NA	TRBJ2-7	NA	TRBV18	CASSPGLGGGVTYEQYF	TGTGCCAGCTCACCGGGCCTGGGAGGGGGCGTAACCTACGAGCAGTACTTC
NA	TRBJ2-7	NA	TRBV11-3	CASSLDSGSYEQYF	TGTGCCAGCAGCTTGGACAGCGGCTCCTACGAGCAGTACTTC
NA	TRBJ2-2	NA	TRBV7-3	CASSQARGRELFF	TGTGCCAGCAGCCAAGCTAGGGGCAGGGAGCTGTTTTTT